Following are 26 T cell receptor beta chains from one sample sequenced in a study of OX40 agonist ivuxolimab in advanced cancers. Only in-frame clones appear in the TCRdb table, and some are missing; sequencing was by immunoSEQ multiplex PCR. The sample includes some 74,000 clones, more than 70% of them seen just once. This sample comprised CD4+ or CD8+ T cells sorted from blood, obtained in a trial of the OX40 agonist ivuxolimab. All receptors come from an adult with an advanced solid tumor such as melanoma, head and neck, liver or kidney cancer.

This sequence joins TRBV27 and TRBJ2-3; the match to TRBD1 covers 7 bases. CDR3 length equals 16 residues. Trimming removed 4 bases from V and 0 bases from J; junction bases left unmatched: 7. CDR1 MNHEY and CDR2 SMNVEV come from the germline V gene (reference sequence). CDR3: CASSSRDSISTDTQYF. The CDR3 nucleotides are TGTGCCAGCAGTTCCCGGGACAGCATTAGCACAGATACGCAGTATTTT.

The chain joins TRBV11-3 to TRBJ2-2, with 8 bases identical to TRBD2. J was trimmed by 4 bases and V by 5 bases; bases with no gene match: 9. The germline V gene has CDR1 SGHNT and CDR2 YENEEA. CDR3 length equals 16 residues. CDR3 DNA: TGTGCCAGCAGCCCGAGTGGGACTAGGGGCACCGGGGAGCTGTTTTTT. As protein: CASSPSGTRGTGELFF.

The genes are TRBV11-2 and TRBJ2-3; D is unclear. The CDR3 is 12 amino acids. Trimming cost V 5 bases and J 5 bases, with 8 bases left between them. CDR1 is SGHAT, CDR2 FQNNGV, per germline. The CDR3, as DNA: TGTGCCAGCAGCCCGACACAAGATACGCAGTATTTT. It translates to CASSPTQDTQYF.

This clone has only a few counts. The chain has TRBV6-5 and TRBJ1-3, with a possible D match to TRBD1 (6 bases). The V end lost 6 bases, the J end lost 1 base, and 13 bases lay between the germline ends. The CDR3 runs 15 residues. CDR1 is MNHEY, CDR2 SVGAGI, per germline. The CDR3 loop is CASSRKGGSGNTIYF. DNA of the CDR3: TGTGCCAGCAGCCGCAAGGGGGGGTCTGGAAACACCATATATTTT.

The chain employs TRBV6-1 and TRBJ2-7; D gene ambiguous. The CDR3 contains 13 residues. Germline loops: CDR1 MNHNS, CDR2 SASEGT. V was cut by 10 bases and J by 6 bases, with 19 bases left in between. CDR3 coding DNA: TGTGCCATAAGATACCGGCCCGATAGCGAGCAGTACTTC. Its protein product is CAIRYRPDSEQYF.

Details on this clone: The identical CDR3 is also encoded by other nucleotide sequences in the sample. V is TRBV2 and J is TRBJ1-5, with a tentative D call TRBD1 (6 bases). The length of the CDR3 is 15 residues. Germline V gene data show CDR1 as SNHLY and CDR2 as FYNNEI. V lost 4 bases and J lost 3, with 13 bases in between. The CDR3 sequence: CASSGQGTSNQPQHF. The DNA of the CDR3 is TGTGCCAGCAGTGGTCAGGGGACCTCCAATCAGCCCCAGCATTTT.

The gene calls are TRBV7-9 and TRBJ2-6, with 7 bases that match TRBD2. J lost 4 bases, V lost 1 base, and 4 bases had no gene match. This CDR3 is 16 amino acids long. CDR1 is SEHNR, CDR2 FQNEAQ, per germline (reference sequence). DNA of the CDR3: TGTGCCAGCAGCTTAGAGGGAGGGTTGGGGGCCAACGTCCTGACTTTC. This gives the protein CASSLEGGLGANVLTF. The variable domain in full, with the rest retrieved from reference TRBV7-9 and TRBJ2-6, is DTGVSQNPRHKITKRGQNVTFRCDPISEHNRLYWYRQTLGQGPEFLTYFQNEAQLEKSRLLSDRFSAERPKGSFSTLEIQRTEQGDSAMYLCASSLEGGLGANVLTFGAGSRLTVL.

The genes are TRBV11-1 and TRBJ2-1, with 10 bases identical to TRBD2. Trimming at V came to 5 bases and at J to 9 bases, leaving 19 bases not matched to a gene. Germline lookup yields CDR1 SGHAT and CDR2 FQDESV (reference sequence). The CDR3 has 18 residues. The CDR3 protein is CASSPKIQRAGGPGEQFF. For the CDR3, the DNA is TGTGCCAGCAGCCCCAAAATCCAGAGAGCGGGAGGGCCGGGTGAGCAGTTCTTC.

V usage is TRBV5-5 and J usage is TRBJ1-5, with 8 bases lining up with TRBD1. Germline lookup yields CDR1 SGHKS and CDR2 YYEKEE (reference sequence). Trimming took 3 bases from V and 2 from J; bases not matched to a gene: 7. There are 16 residues in the CDR3. As DNA, the CDR3 is TGTGCCAGCAGCTCGGGTAGACAGGGGCGCAATCAGCCCCAGCATTTT. Protein sequence: CASSSGRQGRNQPQHF. Combining the CDR3 with reference TRBV5-5 and TRBJ1-5 gives the whole variable domain DAGVTQSPTHLIKTRGQQVTLRCSPISGHKSVSWYQQVLGQGPQFIFQYYEKEERGRGNFPDRFSARQFPNYSSELNVNALLLGDSALYLCASSSGRQGRNQPQHFGDGTRLSIL.

This chain's CDR3 is CASSFEGQSYEQYF. The CDR3 DNA reads TGTGCCAGCAGCTTCGAGGGACAGTCCTACGAGCAGTACTTC. The J gene is TRBJ2-7, the V gene TRBV5-5; 7 bases align to TRBD1. Germline CDR1 reads SGHKS; CDR2 reads YYEKEE (reference sequence). The CDR3 runs to 14 residues. V dropped 2 bases and J dropped 1; count of bases not matched to a gene: 3.

There are a few counts of this clone. The chain employs TRBV5-4 and TRBJ1-2, with D unresolved. V lost 2 bases, J lost 6 bases, and 17 bases lay in between. The CDR3 has 15 amino acids. Germline V gives CDR1 SGHNT, CDR2 YYREEE (reference sequence). DNA for the CDR3: TGTGCCAGCAGCTTAAACGGAGGTCCTCCCCATGGCTACACCTTC. It translates to CASSLNGGPPHGYTF. Variable domain in full (rest from reference TRBV5-4 and TRBJ1-2): ETGVTQSPTHLIKTRGQQVTLRCSSQSGHNTVSWYQQALGQGPQFIFQYYREEENGRGNFPPRFSGLQFPNYSSELNVNALELDDSALYLCASSLNGGPPHGYTFGSGTRLTVV.

This clone was detected once. The chain carries TRBV11-2 and TRBJ2-6; TRBD2 matches 7 bases. The germline V gene encodes CDR1 SGHAT and CDR2 FQNNGV. The V gene end was trimmed by 5 bases and the J gene end by 4 bases; junction bases not matched to a gene: 11. The CDR3 extends over 17 amino acids. The CDR3 is CASSRLAGAYGANVLTF. DNA for the CDR3: TGTGCCAGCAGCCGTCTGGCGGGAGCTTACGGGGCCAACGTCCTGACTTTC.

This sequence joins TRBV20-1 and TRBJ2-1; D not certain. There are 11 residues in the CDR3. CDR1 is DFQATT, CDR2 SNEGSKA, per germline (reference sequence). Between the trimmed V and J ends, which lost 6 bases and 0 bases, there was a span of 3 bases. The CDR3 DNA reads as TGCAGTGCCACCTCCTACAATGAGCAGTTCTTC. Its translation is CSATSYNEQFF.

The J gene is TRBJ2-3, the V gene TRBV11-2; no clear D. CDR1 and CDR2 from the germline V gene are SGHAT and FQNNGV. The CDR3 loop spans 13 amino acids. Trimming stripped 1 base from V and 6 bases from J, with 8 bases between. The DNA of the CDR3 is TGTGCCAGCAGCTTAGGGGCCGGGGATACGCAGTATTTT. This translates into CASSLGAGDTQYF.

This clone was detected a few times. In DNA form, the CDR3 reads TGTGCCAGCAGCCCTGACGGGTGGGCAGATACGCAGTATTTT. Protein: CASSPDGWADTQYF. The chain has TRBV7-3 and TRBJ2-3; D remains ambiguous. Per the germline V gene, CDR1 is SGHTA and CDR2 is FQGTGA. Trimming shortened V by 5 bases and J by 4 bases, and 13 bases separated the two germline ends. The CDR3 length is 14 residues.

The chain recombines TRBV5-4 with TRBJ1-2; D unclear. The germline V gene encodes CDR1 SGHNT and CDR2 YYREEE (reference sequence). V was pared by 2 bases and J by 4 bases, with 15 bases between. The CDR3 totals 15 residues. This CDR3 is CASSLTGEVGYGYTF. CDR3 coding DNA: TGTGCCAGCAGCTTAACCGGGGAAGTAGGCTATGGCTACACCTTC.

The CDR3 is CASSQTPTGVYNEQFF. CDR3 DNA sequence: TGCGCCAGCAGCCAAACCCCCACGGGAGTCTACAATGAGCAGTTCTTC. The chain has TRBV4-1 and TRBJ2-1, with D perhaps matching TRBD2 (6 bases). Germline loops: CDR1 MGHRA, CDR2 YSYEKL. The CDR3 loop spans 16 amino acids. V lost 2 bases and J 3 bases, leaving 14 bases between the germline ends.

Concerning this clone: The sample has other DNA sequences that encode this CDR3 too. This chain connects TRBV7-9 to TRBJ2-5; D ambiguous. The CDR3 extends over 12 amino acids. The V end lost 5 bases, the J end lost 5 bases, and 9 bases lay between the germline ends. The germline CDR1 and CDR2 sequences are SEHNR and FQNEAQ (reference sequence). The DNA for the CDR3 is TGTGCCAGCAGCCTGCGAATGGAGACCCAGTACTTC. It specifies CASSLRMETQYF.

CDR3 sequence reads: CASRSAGTSGSYNEQFF. The CDR3, as DNA: TGTGCCAGTAGATCCGCCGGGACTAGCGGGTCCTACAATGAGCAGTTCTTC. The chain is built from TRBV19 and TRBJ2-1, with 12 bases aligning to TRBD2. J gave up 1 base and V 6 bases, and 7 bases lay outside the gene matches. Per germline, CDR1 LNHDA and CDR2 SQIVND (reference sequence). The CDR3 sequence is 17 residues long.

The chain couples TRBV18 to TRBJ2-7, with D hard to call. Looked up from germline, CDR1 is KGHSH and CDR2 is LQKENI. The V and J ends lost 4 bases and 0 bases respectively, with 7 bases between them. The CDR3 has 13 residues. The CDR3 region is CASSRASSYEQYF. For the CDR3, the DNA is TGTGCCAGCTCACGGGCGAGCTCCTACGAGCAGTACTTC.

The chain uses TRBV6-6 and TRBJ2-1, with D possibly TRBD2 on 6 matching bases. CDR3 length: 14 residues. Germline assignment: CDR1 MNHNY and CDR2 SVGAGI (reference sequence). V was pared by 7 bases and J by 4 bases, with 14 bases between. The CDR3 protein is CASTGSGGYNEQFF. The CDR3 nucleotides read TGTGCCAGCACCGGATCTGGAGGGTACAATGAGCAGTTCTTC.

The chain recombines TRBV13 with TRBJ2-2; TRBD1 agrees at 7 bases. Looked up from germline, CDR1 is PRHDT and CDR2 is FYEKMQ (reference sequence). The CDR3 spans 16 residues. V dropped 2 bases and J dropped 3; count of bases not matched to a gene: 6. CDR3 amino acids: CASSLLGQSHTGELFF. CDR3 DNA sequence: TGTGCCAGCAGCTTATTGGGACAGAGTCACACCGGGGAGCTGTTTTTT.

The J gene is TRBJ1-6, the V gene TRBV10-2; tentative D call: TRBD1 (5 bases). This CDR3 contains 15 residues. Germline loops: CDR1 WSHSY, CDR2 SAAADI. Between the trimmed V and J ends, which lost 6 bases and 7 bases, there was a span of 16 bases. The CDR3 DNA sequence: TGCGCCAGCAGCCCGAGTGGGGCATTGAATTCACCCCTCCACTTT. This gives the protein CASSPSGALNSPLHF.

V is TRBV7-8 and J is TRBJ1-2, with D possibly being TRBD1 (6 bases). Germline assignment: CDR1 SGHVS and CDR2 FQNEAQ. Between the trimmed V and J ends, which lost 3 bases and 0 bases, there was a span of 8 bases. CDR3 length: 14 residues. The CDR3 nucleotides are TGTGCCAGCAGCTTTGGACAGACTAACTATGGCTACACCTTC. Its translation is CASSFGQTNYGYTF.

The CDR3 here is CASKSSVDYGYTF. The CDR3 DNA reads as TGTGCCAGCAAAAGCTCTGTGGACTATGGCTACACCTTC. The chain uses TRBV2 and TRBJ1-2; D remains ambiguous. CDR1 SNHLY and CDR2 FYNNEI come from the germline V gene. This CDR3 has 13 amino acids. Trimming removed 7 bases from V and 3 bases from J, with 12 bases in between.

This clone was seen a single time. V is TRBV6-5 and J is TRBJ1-5, with D unresolved. In germline, CDR1 is MNHEY, CDR2 SVGAGI. This CDR3 spans 15 amino acids. The germline V and J ends were trimmed by 6 bases and 0 bases, with 12 bases remaining between them. CDR3 loop: CASSPSGYSNQPQHF. CDR3 nucleotides: TGTGCCAGCAGCCCTTCGGGGTATAGCAATCAGCCCCAGCATTTT.